One and the same sample provided the 19 T cell receptor beta chains below, sequenced in a study of blood T cell repertoires in COVID-19. Profiled with immunoSEQ multiplex PCR; TCRdb holds only in-frame clones, not every one. The sample records about 250,000 clones, approximately 91% being singletons. Input material: peripheral blood. The receptor source for this set is a woman in her 30s with acute or convalescent COVID-19.

The sample holds one count of this clone. J is TRBJ1-3 and V is TRBV25-1; D perhaps matches TRBD1 (6 bases). The CDR3 loop spans 15 amino acids. Germline V gene data show CDR1 as MGHDK and CDR2 as SYGVNS. V lost 2 bases and J 3 bases, leaving 11 bases between the germline ends. The CDR3 DNA reads as TGTGCCAGCAGTGAACTAGGGGGTAATGGAAACACCATATATTTT. Residues: CASSELGGNGNTIYF.

CDR3 in amino acids: CASSLAGGNTEAFF. CDR3 nucleotides: TGTGCCAGCAGCTTGGCAGGGGGGAACACTGAAGCTTTCTTT. This rearrangement joins TRBV5-8 to TRBJ1-1; 7 bases are a match to TRBD1. The CDR3 consists of 14 residues. From germline, CDR1 is SGHTS and CDR2 YDEGEE. V shed 0 bases, J shed 1 base, and the junction held 0 bases outside the gene matches.

The CDR3 DNA sequence: TGTGCCAGCAGTTTCTCGTATGCGGGCTACACCTTC. Its protein product is CASSFSYAGYTF. The chain combines TRBV12-3 or TRBV12-4 with TRBJ1-2; D gene ambiguous. Trimming took 3 bases from V and 8 from J, leaving 10 bases between them. The CDR3 extends over 12 amino acids.

There are many counts of this clone. V is TRBV30 and J is TRBJ1-5; D gene ambiguous. The CDR3 spans 14 residues. Looked up from germline, CDR1 is GTSNPN and CDR2 is SVGIG (reference sequence). Trimming removed 2 bases at V and 6 bases at J, with 14 bases between. CDR3 region: CAWSPGLKGQPQHF. The DNA for the CDR3 is TGTGCCTGGAGTCCAGGACTTAAGGGTCAGCCCCAGCATTTT.

This CDR3 reads CASSLDSNEKLFF. CDR3 DNA sequence: TGTGCCAGCAGCTTAGACAGTAATGAAAAACTGTTTTTT. The chain is built from TRBV7-2 and TRBJ1-4; D is undetermined. The CDR3 covers 13 residues. CDR1 and CDR2 (germline): SGHTA, FQGNSA. Trimming took 1 base from V and 4 from J, leaving 4 bases between them.

The gene calls are TRBV25-1 and TRBJ2-1; D gene uncertain. This CDR3 region has 11 residues. The V and J ends lost 7 bases and 4 bases respectively, with 5 bases between them. Germline loops: CDR1 MGHDK, CDR2 SYGVNS. Here the CDR3 reads CASTRYNEQFF. The DNA for the CDR3 is TGTGCCAGCACCAGGTACAATGAGCAGTTCTTC.

This sequence joins TRBV5-4 and TRBJ2-7; TRBD2 matches 9 bases. Germline CDR1 and CDR2: SGHNT and YYREEE (reference sequence). V lost 1 base to trimming and J lost 4 bases; unmatched junction nucleotides: 6. This CDR3 contains 15 residues. This chain's CDR3 is CASSLSIAGDYEQYF. As DNA, the CDR3 is TGTGCCAGCAGCTTGTCAATAGCGGGGGATTACGAGCAGTACTTC.

The chain carries TRBV5-4 and TRBJ2-3; the match to TRBD2 covers 7 bases. The CDR3 is 15 amino acids. Germline V CDR1 and CDR2: SGHNT, YYREEE (reference sequence). Trimming at V came to 5 bases and at J to 8 bases, leaving 14 bases not matched to a gene. CDR3 region: CASRLYAGVGSTQYF. The CDR3 bases are TGTGCCAGCAGGCTTTACGCGGGAGTCGGAAGTACGCAGTATTTT.

The chain employs TRBV6-5 and TRBJ1-5, with a weak D call TRBD1 (5 bases). The CDR3 has 15 residues. Per the germline V gene, CDR1 is MNHEY and CDR2 is SVGAGI. Trimming took 4 bases from V and 1 from J, leaving 11 bases between them. This CDR3 is CASSSSGGSNQPQHF. For the CDR3, the DNA is TGTGCCAGCAGTTCCTCGGGGGGAAGCAATCAGCCCCAGCATTTT.

In DNA, the CDR3 is TGCGCCAGCAGCCTCAGACTAGCCGGCACCGGGGAGCTGTTTTTT. This translates into CASSLRLAGTGELFF. V gene TRBV4-3 combines with J gene TRBJ2-2, with 7 bases fitting TRBD2. Germline V gene data show CDR1 as LGHNA and CDR2 as YSLEER. The CDR3 contains 15 residues. V dropped 4 bases and J dropped 4; count of bases not matched to a gene: 6.

This clone was picked up a small number of times. The chain uses TRBV27 and TRBJ1-5; D might be TRBD1 (5 bases). The CDR3 loop spans 12 amino acids. Germline assignment: CDR1 MNHEY and CDR2 SMNVEV (reference sequence). V lost 6 bases and J lost 2, with 5 bases in between. CDR3 amino acids: CASRTGNQPQHF. The CDR3 DNA is TGTGCCAGCAGGACAGGCAATCAGCCCCAGCATTTT.

This clone was seen once. The chain is built from TRBV30 and TRBJ2-5; the match to TRBD1 covers 7 bases. This CDR3 spans 15 amino acids. Germline V lookup: CDR1 GTSNPN, CDR2 SVGIG (reference sequence). V lost 0 bases to trimming and J lost 1 base; unmatched junction nucleotides: 5. Here the CDR3 DNA reads TGTGCCTGGAGTGTAAGGGGGCGCCGCCAAGAGACCCAGTACTTC. The encoded protein is CAWSVRGRRQETQYF.

The genes are TRBV6-2 or TRBV6-3 and TRBJ2-1, with a tentative D call TRBD2 (5 bases). The germline CDR1 and CDR2 sequences are MNHEY and SVGEGT. The CDR3 loop spans 16 amino acids. The V end was cut by 6 bases, the J end by 6 bases, with 21 bases between. The CDR3 DNA sequence: TGTGCCAGCAGCCGCCTGGTCCAGCTGAGGGCCAATGAGCAGTTCTTC. This codes for CASSRLVQLRANEQFF.

V is TRBV6-5 and J is TRBJ1-5; 7 positions agree with TRBD1. Germline CDR1 is MNHEY and CDR2 is SVGAGI. The CDR3 is 13 residues long. Losses at the gene ends were 6 bases for V and 6 bases for J; bases not matched to a gene: 5. CDR3 DNA sequence: TGTGCCAGCAGCCGGGACAGAACTCAGCCCCAGCATTTT. It codes for CASSRDRTQPQHF.

The chain couples TRBV19 to TRBJ2-1; TRBD2 agrees at 7 bases. Germline CDR1 LNHDA, CDR2 SQIVND (reference sequence). Trimming removed 7 bases from V and 7 bases from J; junction bases left unmatched: 13. This CDR3 region has 15 residues. CDR3 residues: CASTRVGQGGNEQFF. The CDR3 DNA reads TGTGCCAGTACGCGTGTCGGGCAGGGAGGGAATGAGCAGTTCTTC.

The chain uses TRBV5-4 and TRBJ1-1; the match to TRBD1 covers 7 bases. The CDR3 covers 14 residues. V shed 4 bases, J shed 4 bases, and the junction held 7 bases outside the gene matches. CDR1 SGHNT and CDR2 YYREEE come from the germline V gene (reference sequence). The CDR3 coding sequence is TGTGCCAGCAGCGGGGGACAGAAATTCACTGAAGCTTTCTTT. This translates into CASSGGQKFTEAFF.

This rearrangement joins TRBV27 to TRBJ1-1, with D unclear. Germline CDR1 and CDR2: MNHEY and SMNVEV (reference sequence). The V gene lost 1 base and the J gene lost 1 base, with 10 bases spanning the gap. This CDR3 comprises 15 residues. CDR3 bases: TGTGCCAGCAGTTTATACGGCAGACAGAACACTGAAGCTTTCTTT. This translates into CASSLYGRQNTEAFF.

The CDR3 DNA follows: TGTGCCAGCAGTCCAATCCCGGACAGCTCCTACGAGCAGTACTTC. It specifies CASSPIPDSSYEQYF. The V and J genes are TRBV27 and TRBJ2-7, with D possibly matching TRBD1 (6 bases). The CDR3 loop spans 15 amino acids. V was cut by 5 bases and J by 0 bases, with 14 bases left in between. CDR1 MNHEY and CDR2 SMNVEV come from the germline V gene (reference sequence).

This rearrangement joins TRBV15 to TRBJ2-5; maybe TRBD1 (9 bases). The CDR3 spans 16 residues. CDR1 and CDR2 from the germline V gene are LNHNV and YYDKDF (reference sequence). The V end lost 5 bases, the J end lost 5 bases, and 21 bases lay between the germline ends. CDR3: CATSGQGSGRRETQYF. The CDR3 nucleotides read TGTGCCACCAGCGGACAGGGGAGCGGGAGAAGGGAGACCCAGTACTTC.